The table lists the clone carrying this T cell receptor (beta chain) with many counts. No antigen is known for it. TCR beta CDR3 amplification used RNA transcripts. Second-round multiplex PCR came after first-round RT-PCR with HTBI primers. TCRdb ran MiXCR on the multiplex PCR reads and lists one entry per CDR3 protein. The table records about 620,000 distinct CDR3 sequences, about a fifth of them present only once. This specimen belongs to a study of Graves' ophthalmopathy and Graves' hyperthyroidism. Study at large: The authors collected peripheral blood at initial diagnosis, before any treatment. Whole-study results and caveats: Blood shared most expanded thyroid clonotypes above 0.001 frequency.

Hyperthyroidism showing no ophthalmopathy within 18 months of follow-up was stable. This CDR3 region has 14 residues. Trimming removed 0 bases at V and 4 bases at J, with 9 bases between. The germline gives CDR1 LGHDT, CDR2 YNNKEL (reference sequence). This receptor was taken from a woman between 18 and 30 years old with stable Graves' hyperthyroidism. Some clones in this sample may be carry-over from other donors' samples. Sequencing was done on a sample of peripheral blood. V usage is TRBV3-1 and J usage is TRBJ1-2; no clear D. CDR3 DNA sequence: TGTGCCAGCAGCCAAGATATGACGGGCTATGGCTACACCTTC. This encodes CASSQDMTGYGYTF.